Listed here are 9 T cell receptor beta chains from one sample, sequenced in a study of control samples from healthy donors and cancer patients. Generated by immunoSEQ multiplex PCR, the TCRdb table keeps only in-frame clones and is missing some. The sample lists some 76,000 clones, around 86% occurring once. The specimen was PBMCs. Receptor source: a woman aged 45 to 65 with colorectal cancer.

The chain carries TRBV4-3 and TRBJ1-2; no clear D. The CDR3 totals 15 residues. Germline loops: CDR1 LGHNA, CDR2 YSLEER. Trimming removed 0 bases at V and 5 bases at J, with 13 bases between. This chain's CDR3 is CASSQELTSGYGYTF. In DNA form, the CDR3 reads TGCGCCAGCAGCCAAGAACTGACTTCCGGATATGGCTACACCTTC.

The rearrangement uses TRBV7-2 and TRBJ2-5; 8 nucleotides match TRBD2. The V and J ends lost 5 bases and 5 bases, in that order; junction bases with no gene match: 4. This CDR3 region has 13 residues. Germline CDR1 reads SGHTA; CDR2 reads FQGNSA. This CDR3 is CASSPQRGETQYF. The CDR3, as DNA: TGTGCCAGCAGCCCCCAGCGGGGGGAGACCCAGTACTTC. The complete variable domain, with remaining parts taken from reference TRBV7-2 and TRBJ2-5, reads GAGVSQSPSNKVTEKGKDVELRCDPISGHTALYWYRQSLGQGLEFLIYFQGNSAPDKSGLPSDRFSAERTGGSVSTLTIQRTQQEDSAVYLCASSPQRGETQYFGPGTRLLVL.

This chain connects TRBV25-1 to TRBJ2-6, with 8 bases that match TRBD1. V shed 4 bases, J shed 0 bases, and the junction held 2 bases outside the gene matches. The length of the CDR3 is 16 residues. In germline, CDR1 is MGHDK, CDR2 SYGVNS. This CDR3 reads CASSVTGGSGANVLTF. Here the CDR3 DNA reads TGTGCCAGCAGTGTAACAGGGGGCTCTGGGGCCAACGTCCTGACTTTC.

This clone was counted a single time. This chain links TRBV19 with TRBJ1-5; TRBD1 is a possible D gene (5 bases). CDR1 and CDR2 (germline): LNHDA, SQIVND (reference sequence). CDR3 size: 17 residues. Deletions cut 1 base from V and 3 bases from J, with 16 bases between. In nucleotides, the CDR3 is TGTGCCAGTAGTATAGGGAGAGGGGACGTGTCCAATCAGCCCCAGCATTTT. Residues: CASSIGRGDVSNQPQHF.

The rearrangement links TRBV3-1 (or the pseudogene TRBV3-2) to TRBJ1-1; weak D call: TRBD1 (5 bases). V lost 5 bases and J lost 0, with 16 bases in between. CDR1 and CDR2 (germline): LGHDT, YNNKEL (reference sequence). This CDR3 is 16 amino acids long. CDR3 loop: CASSEGRPRLNTEAFF. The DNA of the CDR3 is TGTGCCAGCAGCGAGGGACGGCCACGCCTGAACACTGAAGCTTTCTTT.

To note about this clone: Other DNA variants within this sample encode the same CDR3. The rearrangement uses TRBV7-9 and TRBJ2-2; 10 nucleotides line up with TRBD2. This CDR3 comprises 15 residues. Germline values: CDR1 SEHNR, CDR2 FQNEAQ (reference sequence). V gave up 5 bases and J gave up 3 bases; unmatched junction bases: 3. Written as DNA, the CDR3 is TGTGCCAGCAGCCGTACTAGCGGGGACACCGGGGAGCTGTTTTTT. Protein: CASSRTSGDTGELFF.

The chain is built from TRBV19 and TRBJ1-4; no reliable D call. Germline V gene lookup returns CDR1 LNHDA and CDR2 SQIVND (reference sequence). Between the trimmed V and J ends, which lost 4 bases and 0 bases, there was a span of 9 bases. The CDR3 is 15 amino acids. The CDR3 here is CASSTGRTTNEKLFF. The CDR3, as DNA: TGTGCCAGTAGTACAGGACGGACAACTAATGAAAAACTGTTTTTT.

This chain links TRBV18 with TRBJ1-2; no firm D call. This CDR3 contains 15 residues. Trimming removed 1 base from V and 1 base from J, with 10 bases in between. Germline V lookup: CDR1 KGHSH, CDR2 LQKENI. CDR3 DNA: TGTGCCAGCTCACCACTTGGCAGCGGTAACTATGGCTACACCTTC. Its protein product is CASSPLGSGNYGYTF.

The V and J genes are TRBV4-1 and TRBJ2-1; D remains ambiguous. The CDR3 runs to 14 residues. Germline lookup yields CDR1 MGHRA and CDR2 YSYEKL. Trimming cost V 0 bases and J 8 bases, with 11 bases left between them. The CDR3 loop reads CASSQDTADYEQFF. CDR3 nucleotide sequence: TGCGCCAGCAGCCAAGATACGGCAGATTATGAGCAGTTCTTC.